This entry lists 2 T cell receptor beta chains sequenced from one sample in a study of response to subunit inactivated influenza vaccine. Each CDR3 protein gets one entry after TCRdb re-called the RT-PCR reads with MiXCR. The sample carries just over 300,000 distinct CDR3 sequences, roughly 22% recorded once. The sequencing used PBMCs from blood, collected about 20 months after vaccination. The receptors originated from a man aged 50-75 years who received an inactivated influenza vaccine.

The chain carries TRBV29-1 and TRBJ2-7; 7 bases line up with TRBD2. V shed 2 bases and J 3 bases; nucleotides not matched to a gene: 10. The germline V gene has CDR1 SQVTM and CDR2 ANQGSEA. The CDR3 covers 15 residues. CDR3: CSVENIRGGGYEQYF. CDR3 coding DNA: TGCAGCGTTGAAAATATCCGGGGCGGGGGCTACGAGCAGTACTTC.

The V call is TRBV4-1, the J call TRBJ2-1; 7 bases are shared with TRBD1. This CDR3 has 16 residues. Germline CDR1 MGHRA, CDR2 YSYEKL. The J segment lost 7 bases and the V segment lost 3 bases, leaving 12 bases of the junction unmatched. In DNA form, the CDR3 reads TGCGCCAGCAGCCACATACCGGGACAGTGGGGAAATGAGCAGTTCTTC. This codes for CASSHIPGQWGNEQFF.